This TCR beta chain comes out of a study of T cell responses to AZD1222 COVID-19 vaccine. Broader study findings: Baseline testing showed seropositivity in only a handful of AZD1222 recipients. Spike-specific TCR breadth and depth went up after people got two AZD1222 doses.

V dropped 4 bases and J dropped 5 bases, with 16 bases sitting between them. Per the germline V gene, CDR1 is SGHRS and CDR2 is YFSETQ. This CDR3 comprises 15 residues. Turning to this clone: Antigen specificity is unknown.

The data were produced by immunoSEQ multiplex PCR, yet TCRdb's version contains in-frame clones alone and is incomplete. The sample has over 150,000 clones; roughly 92% are singletons. The J gene is TRBJ1-5, the V gene TRBV5-1; D is uncertain. The origin of this receptor is an adult who received the AZD1222 COVID-19 vaccine. The source material was peripheral blood, sampled 28 days after the second AZD1222 dose. DNA of the CDR3: TGCGCCAGCAGCCACAGTGGCGTTGGGGATCAGCCCCAGCATTTT. It is translated as CASSHSGVGDQPQHF.